Given below is one TCR beta chain in context. The antigen remains undetermined. The data stem from a study of radiation and T cells in renal cell carcinoma. Study-level results: Without pretreatment biopsies, baseline tumor clonotype presence was undetermined. Top tumor clonotypes rose in blood 2 weeks post-radiation, then contracted.

Time point noted: blood 2 weeks post-SBRT. Described treatment: 15 Gy SBRT to primary tumor, nephrectomy 4 weeks later. Germline CDR1 reads LNHDA; CDR2 reads SQIVND (reference sequence). V lost 7 bases, J lost 4 bases, and 13 bases lay in between. This CDR3 has 14 residues. Produced via immunoSEQ multiplex PCR; TCRdb's table is partial and in-frame only. The sample includes roughly 150,000 clones, roughly 86% of them seen just once. This TCR was sampled from a woman between 50 and 59 years old with renal cell carcinoma. This sequence joins TRBV19 and TRBJ2-2, with D hard to call. Here the sequenced sample was blood, taken from a patient whose treatment included radiotherapy and nephrectomy. The CDR3 is CASTPVGITGELFF. The CDR3 DNA is TGTGCCAGTACTCCCGTGGGGATCACCGGGGAGCTGTTTTTT.